The rows below give T cell receptor beta chains drawn from one sample of a study of blood T cell dynamics during melanoma immunotherapy. Clones were read by immunoSEQ multiplex PCR, and TCRdb kept only the in-frame ones, dropping some. The data show about 12,000 clones, with under 95% seen just once and around 0.19% held by the top ten. The material was effector memory CD8+ T cells from blood, obtained from a patient treated with checkpoint blockade. All receptors come from a human donor with melanoma. The CDR3 runs from the conserved cysteine through the conserved F or W. Fields, in order: D gene, J gene, V gene, clone size, CDR3 DNA, CDR3 protein. D genes are given only for firm matches. Where a row states a size, it is once, few, many or the class of an expanded clone; other rows omit it.

TRBD2	TRBJ2-1	TRBV28	NA	TGTGCCAGCAGTTTGCGGCGGGAGGAGGTTGACAATGAGCAGTTCTTC	CASSLRREEVDNEQFF
NA	TRBJ1-1	TRBV25-1	NA	TGTGCCAGCAGCTTTGGCGCAGGGCAAGCTTTCTTT	CASSFGAGQAFF
NA	TRBJ1-2	TRBV19	NA	TGTGCCAGTAGTATCAATCAGCTTGTCTATGGCTACACCTTC	CASSINQLVYGYTF
NA	TRBJ1-1	TRBV7-9	NA	TGTGCCAGCAGCTTATTACACAGGAACACTGAAGCTTTCTTT	CASSLLHRNTEAFF
NA	TRBJ1-2	TRBV28	few	TGTGCCAGCAGTTTAACAGCAACTGGCTACACCTTC	CASSLTATGYTF
NA	TRBJ2-7	TRBV9	NA	TGTGCCAGCAGCCCCGGGACTTACTACGAGCAGTACTTC	CASSPGTYYEQYF
TRBD2	TRBJ2-1	TRBV6-1	NA	TGTGCCAGCAGGTTAGCGGGAGGGCCGTACAATGAGCAGTTCTTC	CASRLAGGPYNEQFF
TRBD2	TRBJ2-7	TRBV6-6	NA	TGTGCCAGCAGTTATTCTAGCGGACCATACGAGCAGTACTTC	CASSYSSGPYEQYF
TRBD1	TRBJ1-1	TRBV19	NA	TGTGCCAGTACCGCCTGGACAGGCGACACTGAAGCTTTCTTT	CASTAWTGDTEAFF
NA	TRBJ2-7	TRBV12-2	NA	TGTGCAAGTCGCTCTTCCCCGGGGGACAAGAACTACGAGCAGTACTTC	CASRSSPGDKNYEQYF
NA	TRBJ2-7	TRBV10-3	few	TGTGCCATCAGTGAGCCCGCGGGTCCTTACGAGCAGTACTTC	CAISEPAGPYEQYF
TRBD2	TRBJ2-1	TRBV19	NA	TGTGCCAGTAGTATGGGGGAGCGGCTAGCGGGAGGACAATACAATGAGCAGTTCTTC	CASSMGERLAGGQYNEQFF
NA	TRBJ1-6	TRBV27	NA	TGTGCCAGCAGTACCCTAAGCTCCTATAATTCACCCCTCCACTTT	CASSTLSSYNSPLHF
NA	TRBJ2-1	TRBV5-1	NA	TGCGCCAGCAGCTTGGCCGGTGAGCAGTTCTTC	CASSLAGEQFF
NA	TRBJ1-4	TRBV19	NA	TGTGCCAGTAGTCTAGGACAGACGACGACGGAAAAACTGTTTTTT	CASSLGQTTTEKLFF
NA	TRBJ1-1	TRBV7-2	NA	TGTGCCAGCAGCTTAGACAGGAACACTGAAGCTTTCTTT	CASSLDRNTEAFF
NA	TRBJ2-1	TRBV15	NA	TGTGCCGCCAGCAGAGATCGGGGAACTGAGCAGTTCTTC	CAASRDRGTEQFF
NA	TRBJ1-1	TRBV19	NA	TGTGCCAGTAGGGGGACGGTGAACACTGAAGCTTTCTTT	CASRGTVNTEAFF
TRBD1	TRBJ2-1	TRBV14	NA	TGTGCCAGCAGCCAAGCCGCATGGACAGGGAACAATGAGCAGTTCTTC	CASSQAAWTGNNEQFF
NA	TRBJ1-3	TRBV28	NA	TGTGCCAGCAACAAAGGCGGGCTAGTGGGAAACACCATATATTTT	CASNKGGLVGNTIYF
NA	TRBJ2-2	TRBV7-6	NA	TGTGCCAGCAGCTTAGCGGATGATACCGGGGAGCTGTTTTTT	CASSLADDTGELFF
NA	TRBJ2-7	TRBV4-1	NA	TGCGCCAGCAGCCAACTTAGGGCGTCAGACTACGAGCAGTACTTC	CASSQLRASDYEQYF
NA	TRBJ1-1	TRBV19	NA	TGTGCCAGTAGCATGACAGGGAACACTGAAGCTTTCTTT	CASSMTGNTEAFF
NA	TRBJ1-2	TRBV19	NA	TGTGCCAGTAGTATCCCAGGGAACTATGGCTACACCTTC	CASSIPGNYGYTF
TRBD2	TRBJ2-4	TRBV19	NA	TGTGCCAGTAGTATTGTCGCAGCGGGGAACATTCAGTACTTC	CASSIVAAGNIQYF
TRBD1	TRBJ2-1	TRBV6-5	NA	TGTGCCAGCAGTTATACCGGGGACAGGGACAACAATGAGCAGTTCTTC	CASSYTGDRDNNEQFF
NA	TRBJ1-3	TRBV4-1	NA	TGCGCCAGCAGCCAAGCGTTTTACGGGGGGGACACCATATATTTT	CASSQAFYGGDTIYF